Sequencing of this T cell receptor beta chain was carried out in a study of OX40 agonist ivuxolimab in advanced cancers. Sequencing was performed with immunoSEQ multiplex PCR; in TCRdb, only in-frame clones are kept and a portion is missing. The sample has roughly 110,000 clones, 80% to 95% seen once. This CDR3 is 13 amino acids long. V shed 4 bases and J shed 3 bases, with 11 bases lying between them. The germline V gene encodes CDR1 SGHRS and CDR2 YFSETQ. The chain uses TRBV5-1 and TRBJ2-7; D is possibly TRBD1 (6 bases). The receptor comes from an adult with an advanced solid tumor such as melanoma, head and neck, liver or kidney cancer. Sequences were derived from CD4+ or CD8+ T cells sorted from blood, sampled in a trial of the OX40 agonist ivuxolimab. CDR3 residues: CASSSQGFYEQYF. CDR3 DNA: TGCGCCAGCAGCAGCCAGGGGTTCTACGAGCAGTACTTC. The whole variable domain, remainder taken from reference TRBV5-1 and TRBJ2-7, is KAGVTQTPRYLIKTRGQQVTLSCSPISGHRSVSWYQQTPGQGLQFLFEYFSETQRNKGNFPGRFSGRQFSNSRSEMNVSTLELGDSALYLCASSSQGFYEQYFGPGTRLTVT.